What follows is one TCR beta chain and its context. Antigen: not known. Clones were sequenced by immunoSEQ multiplex PCR, and TCRdb holds only the in-frame ones, with some missing. The data hold over 90,000 clones, with about 96% observed a single time. J gave up 5 bases and V 6 bases, and 10 bases lay outside the gene matches. The germline V gene encodes CDR1 MDHEN and CDR2 SYDVKM. CDR3 length: 14 residues. The selected patients with pancreatic ductal adenocarcinoma had surgery but no neoadjuvant therapy. The sample belongs to a study of T cells in pancreatic ductal adenocarcinoma. Regarding the study as a whole: No significant tumor-blood clonality difference; means were about 0.1 and 0.065.

This TCR was recovered from a human donor with pancreatic ductal adenocarcinoma. The specimen sequenced was PBMCs. The gene calls are TRBV28 and TRBJ2-7; 7 nucleotides align to TRBD1. The CDR3 sequence is CASSHRGPADEQYF. The CDR3 DNA follows: TGTGCCAGCAGCCACAGGGGCCCCGCGGACGAGCAGTACTTC. The whole variable domain, filled in from reference TRBV28 and TRBJ2-7, reads DVKVTQSSRYLVKRTGEKVFLECVQDMDHENMFWYRQDPGLGLRLIYFSYDVKMKEKGDIPEGYSVSREKKERFSLILESASTNQTSMYLCASSHRGPADEQYFGPGTRLTVT.